Sequencing of this T cell receptor beta chain was carried out in a study of patients and donors after allogeneic stem cell transplantation. MiXCR was run by TCRdb on the RT-PCR reads, yielding one entry per CDR3 protein. The sample records approximately 410,000 distinct CDR3 sequences, 16% being singletons. Germline values: CDR1 SQVTM, CDR2 ANQGSEA. The CDR3 covers 14 residues. V dropped 4 bases and J dropped 3; count of bases not matched to a gene: 7. This clonotype was counted only a few times. This chain links TRBV29-1 with TRBJ2-7; TRBD2 matches 9 bases. The material sequenced was blood, either unsorted or a sorted T cell fraction (not recorded which). The source of this sequence is a human donor who was either an allogeneic HSCT recipient or a stem cell or donor lymphocyte infusion donor (not recorded which). It is not recorded whose cells these are; they may come from a transplant donor. CDR3 coding DNA: TGCAGCGTTGTGGCCCGACTAGCGGTCTACGAGCAGTACTTC. It encodes CSVVARLAVYEQYF.